This record covers a single TCR beta chain. Researchers ran the PCR with 60 Vbeta and 13 Jbeta primers. Repertoires were generated with immunoSEQ multiplex PCR, while TCRdb's copy carries only in-frame clones and drops some. The sample lists 150,000 to 200,000 clones; approximately 80% were seen once. The CDR3 consists of 11 residues. With 5 bases clipped from V and 12 bases from J, the junction kept 3 bases outside the gene matches. Germline V gene lookup returns CDR1 SGHTA and CDR2 FQGNSA. Donors had nominal health at sampling but likely had unrecorded immune exposures. The data originate from a study of cytomegalovirus exposure and HLA in healthy donors.

The chain employs TRBV7-2 and TRBJ2-7; 11 bases are shared with TRBD2. The sequence derives from a man aged 18 to 29 in good health and CMV-seronegative. Sequenced: PBMCs. The DNA for the CDR3 is TGTGCCAGCAGCCCTAGCGGGAGGCTGTACTTC. Amino acid sequence: CASSPSGRLYF. The entire variable domain, with the rest obtained from reference TRBV7-2 and TRBJ2-7, is as follows: GAGVSQSPSNKVTEKGKDVELRCDPISGHTALYWYRQSLGQGLEFLIYFQGNSAPDKSGLPSDRFSAERTGGSVSTLTIQRTQQEDSAVYLCASSPSGRLYFGPGTRLTVT.